The sequence of this T cell receptor (beta chain) was determined in a study of blood T cell repertoires in COVID-19. Study in general: Sites across the United States, Italy and Spain contributed samples from acute and convalescent COVID-19. The cDNA or gDNA used as material had been derived from T cells, B-cell-depleted T cells, or PBMCs.

Unmatched junction bases numbered 18, after V lost 5 bases and J lost 2 bases. Per the germline V gene, CDR1 is LNHDA and CDR2 is SQIVND (reference sequence). The length of the CDR3 is 21 residues. Methods used by the authors: By means of reference gene primer amplification, nucleated cell counts were estimated. Using immunoSEQ multiplex PCR, the repertoire was profiled, and TCRdb retains in-frame clones only, with some absent. The DNA gave D and trimming, while V, J and clone size come from that table. This table holds 150,000 to 170,000 clones, roughly 88% found once. Seattle researchers signed up patients amid active infection and tracked them longitudinally.

This clonotype was obtained from a man aged 55 to 70 with COVID-19, enrolled during active disease. The rearrangement joins TRBV19 to TRBJ2-6; TRBD2 agrees at 10 bases. The sample comprised peripheral blood. CDR3 DNA: TGTGCCAGTAGTGGAGGTCGGTACCTAGCGGGAGCATTAGCTGGGGCCAACGTCCTGACTTTC. Residues: CASSGGRYLAGALAGANVLTF. The full variable domain, completed using reference TRBV19 and TRBJ2-6, is DGGITQSPKYLFRKEGQNVTLSCEQNLNHDAMYWYRQDPGQGLRLIYYSQIVNDFQKGDIAEGYSVSREKKESFPLTVTSAQKNPTAFYLCASSGGRYLAGALAGANVLTFGAGSRLTVL.